Sequencing of this TCR beta chain was carried out in a study of cytomegalovirus exposure and HLA in healthy donors. The CDR3 is 15 residues long. Germline assignment: CDR1 SGHRS and CDR2 YFSETQ. V was clipped by 6 bases and J by 4 bases; unmatched bases: 8. Primers included in the PCR were 60 Vbeta and 13 Jbeta primers. The data were produced by immunoSEQ multiplex PCR, yet TCRdb's version contains in-frame clones alone and is incomplete. Here the sample spans 100,000 to 150,000 clones, roughly 70% being singletons. Sequenced sample: PBMCs. The TCR originated in a woman in her thirties or forties in good health and CMV-seropositive. The chain uses TRBV5-1 and TRBJ2-3, with TRBD1 matching over 10 bases. The DNA of the CDR3 is TGCGCCAGCACCCGACAGGGGGCGAATCCAGATACGCAGTATTTT. Its translation is CASTRQGANPDTQYF.